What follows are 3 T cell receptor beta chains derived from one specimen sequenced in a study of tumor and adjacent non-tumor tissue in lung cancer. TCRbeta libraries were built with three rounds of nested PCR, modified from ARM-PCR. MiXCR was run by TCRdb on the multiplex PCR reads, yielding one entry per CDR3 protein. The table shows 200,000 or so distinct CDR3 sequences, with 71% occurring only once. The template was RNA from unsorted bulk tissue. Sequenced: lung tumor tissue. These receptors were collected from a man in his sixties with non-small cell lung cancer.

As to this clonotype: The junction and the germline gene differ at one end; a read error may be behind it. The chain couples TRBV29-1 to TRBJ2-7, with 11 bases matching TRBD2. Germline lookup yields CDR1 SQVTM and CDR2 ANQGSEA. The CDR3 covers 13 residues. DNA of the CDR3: TGCAGCGCCCGACTAGCGGGGCCCTACGAGCAATTCTTC. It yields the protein CSARLAGPYEQFF.

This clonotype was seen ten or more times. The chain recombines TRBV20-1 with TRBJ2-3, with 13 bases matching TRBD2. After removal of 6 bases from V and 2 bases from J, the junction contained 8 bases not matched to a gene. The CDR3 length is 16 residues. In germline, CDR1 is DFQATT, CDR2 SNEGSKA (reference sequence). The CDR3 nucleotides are TGCAGTGCCCCCCGGGGACTAGCGGGGAACACAGATACGCAGTATTTT. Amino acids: CSAPRGLAGNTDTQYF.

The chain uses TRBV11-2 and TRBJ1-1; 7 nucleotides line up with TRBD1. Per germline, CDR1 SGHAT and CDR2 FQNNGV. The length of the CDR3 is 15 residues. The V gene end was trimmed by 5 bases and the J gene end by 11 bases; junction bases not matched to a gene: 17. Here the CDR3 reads CASSHFQGGDIEAFF. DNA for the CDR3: TGTGCCAGCAGCCATTTCCAGGGGGGGGACATTGAGGCTTTCTTT.